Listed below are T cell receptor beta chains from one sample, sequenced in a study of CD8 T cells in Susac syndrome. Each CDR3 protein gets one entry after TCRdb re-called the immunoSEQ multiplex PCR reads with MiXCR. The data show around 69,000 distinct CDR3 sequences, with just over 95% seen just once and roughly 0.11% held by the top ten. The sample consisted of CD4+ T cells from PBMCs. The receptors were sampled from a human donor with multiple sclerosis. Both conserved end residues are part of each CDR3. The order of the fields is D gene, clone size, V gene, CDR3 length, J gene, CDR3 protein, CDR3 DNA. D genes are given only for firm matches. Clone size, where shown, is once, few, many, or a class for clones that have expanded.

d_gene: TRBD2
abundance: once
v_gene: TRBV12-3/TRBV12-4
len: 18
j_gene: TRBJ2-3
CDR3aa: CASSRGLAGGYPQDTQYF
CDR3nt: TGTGCCAGCAGCCGGGGACTAGCGGGGGGGTACCCACAGGATACGCAGTATTTT

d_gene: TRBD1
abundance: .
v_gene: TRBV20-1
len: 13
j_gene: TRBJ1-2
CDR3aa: CSGRTGKRGGYTF
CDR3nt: TGCAGTGGGAGGACAGGGAAAAGAGGTGGCTACACCTTC

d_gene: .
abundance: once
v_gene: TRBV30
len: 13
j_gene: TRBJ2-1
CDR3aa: CAWSVLGSREQFF
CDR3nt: TGTGCCTGGAGTGTACTTGGATCCCGCGAGCAGTTCTTC

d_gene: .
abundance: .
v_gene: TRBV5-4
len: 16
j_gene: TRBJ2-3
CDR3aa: CASSKPGGIRADTQYF
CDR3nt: TGTGCCAGCAGCAAGCCCGGCGGGATCCGCGCAGATACGCAGTATTTT

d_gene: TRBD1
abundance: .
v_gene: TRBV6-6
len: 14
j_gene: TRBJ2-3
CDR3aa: CASSWGQGADTQYF
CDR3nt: TGTGCCAGCAGTTGGGGACAGGGGGCAGATACGCAGTATTTT

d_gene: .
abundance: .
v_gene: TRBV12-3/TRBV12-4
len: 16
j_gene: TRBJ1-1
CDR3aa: CASSALPTGANTEAFF
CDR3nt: TGTGCCAGCAGCGCACTCCCGACAGGCGCGAACACTGAAGCTTTCTTT

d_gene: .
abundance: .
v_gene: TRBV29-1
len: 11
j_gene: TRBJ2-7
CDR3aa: CSVGRDYEQYF
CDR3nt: TGCAGCGTTGGTCGGGACTACGAGCAGTACTTC

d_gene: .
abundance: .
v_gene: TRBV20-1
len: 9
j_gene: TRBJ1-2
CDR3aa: CSASDGYTF
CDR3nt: TGCAGTGCTAGTGATGGCTACACCTTC

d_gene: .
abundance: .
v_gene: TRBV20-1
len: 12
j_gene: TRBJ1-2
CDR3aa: CSASQDSYGYTF
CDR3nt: TGCAGTGCTAGCCAGGACAGCTATGGCTACACCTTC

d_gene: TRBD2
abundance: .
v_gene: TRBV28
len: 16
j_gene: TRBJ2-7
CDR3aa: CASSRSSGGHHYEQYF
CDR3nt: TGTGCCAGCAGCCGCTCTAGCGGGGGCCACCACTACGAGCAGTACTTC

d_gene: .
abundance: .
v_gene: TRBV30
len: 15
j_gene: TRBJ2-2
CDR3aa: CACPTGIGVDGELFF
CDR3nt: TGTGCCTGTCCTACTGGTATAGGGGTAGACGGGGAGCTGTTTTTT

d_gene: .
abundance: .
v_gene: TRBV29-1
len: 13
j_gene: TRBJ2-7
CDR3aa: CSVEGSPTHEQYF
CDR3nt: TGCAGCGTTGAAGGGTCACCCACTCACGAGCAGTACTTC

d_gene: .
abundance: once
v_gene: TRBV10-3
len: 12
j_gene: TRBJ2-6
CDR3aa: CAISPLNNVLTF
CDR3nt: TGTGCCATCAGTCCCCTCAACAACGTCCTGACTTTC

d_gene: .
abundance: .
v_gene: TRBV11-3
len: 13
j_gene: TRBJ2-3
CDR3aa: CASSSHYRDTQYF
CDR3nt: TGTGCCAGCAGTTCGCACTACCGGGATACGCAGTATTTT

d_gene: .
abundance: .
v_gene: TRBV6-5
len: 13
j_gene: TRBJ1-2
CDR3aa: CASRKWDNYGYTF
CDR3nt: TGTGCCAGCCGCAAGTGGGATAACTATGGCTACACCTTC

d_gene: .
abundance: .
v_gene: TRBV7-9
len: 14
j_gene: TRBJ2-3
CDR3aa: CASSLALNTDTQYF
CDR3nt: TGTGCCAGCAGCTTAGCACTCAACACAGATACGCAGTATTTT

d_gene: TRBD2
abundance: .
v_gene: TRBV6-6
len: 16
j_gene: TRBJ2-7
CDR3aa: CASSYSTSGGGVEQYF
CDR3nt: TGTGCCAGCAGTTACTCCACTAGCGGGGGAGGGGTTGAGCAGTACTTC

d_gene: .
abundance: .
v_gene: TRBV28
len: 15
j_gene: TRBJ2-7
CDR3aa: CASHPGAGKSTRQYF
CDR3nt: TGTGCCAGCCACCCTGGGGCAGGGAAGAGCACGAGGCAGTACTTC

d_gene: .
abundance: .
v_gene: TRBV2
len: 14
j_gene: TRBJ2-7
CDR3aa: CASRRFRDTYEQYF
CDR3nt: TGTGCCAGCAGACGATTTAGAGACACATACGAGCAGTACTTC

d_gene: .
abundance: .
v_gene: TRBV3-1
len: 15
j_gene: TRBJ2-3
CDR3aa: CASSQPQGGADTQYF
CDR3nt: TGTGCCAGCAGCCAACCACAGGGGGGGGCGGATACGCAGTATTTT

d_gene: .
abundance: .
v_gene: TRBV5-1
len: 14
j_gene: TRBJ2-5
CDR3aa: CASSGTGLRETQYF
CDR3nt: TGCGCCAGCAGCGGCACAGGGTTGAGAGAGACCCAGTACTTC

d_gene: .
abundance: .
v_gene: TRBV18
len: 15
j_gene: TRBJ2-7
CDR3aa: CASSPGGQQTYEQYF
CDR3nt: TGTGCCAGCTCACCGGGTGGGCAACAGACCTACGAGCAGTACTTC

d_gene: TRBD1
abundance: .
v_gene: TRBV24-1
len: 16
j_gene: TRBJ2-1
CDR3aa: CATSDERTGAYNEQFF
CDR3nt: TGTGCCACCAGTGACGAAAGGACAGGGGCCTACAATGAGCAGTTCTTC

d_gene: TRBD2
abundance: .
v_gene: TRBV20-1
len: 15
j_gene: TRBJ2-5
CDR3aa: CSARDPAGGLETQYF
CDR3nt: TGCAGTGCTAGAGATCCAGCGGGGGGTCTGGAGACCCAGTACTTC

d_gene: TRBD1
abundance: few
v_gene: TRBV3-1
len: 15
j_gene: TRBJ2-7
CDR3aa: CASSLTPGQGYEQYF
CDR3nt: TGTGCCAGCAGCCTCACTCCGGGACAGGGTTACGAGCAGTACTTC

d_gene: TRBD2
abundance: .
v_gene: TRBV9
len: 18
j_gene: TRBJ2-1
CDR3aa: CASSVGLAGESSYNEQFF
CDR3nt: TGTGCCAGCAGCGTTGGACTAGCGGGAGAGAGCTCCTACAATGAGCAGTTCTTC

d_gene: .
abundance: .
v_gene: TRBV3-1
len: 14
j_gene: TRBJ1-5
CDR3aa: CASSHGRGNQPQHF
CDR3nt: TGTGCCAGCAGTCATGGCCGGGGCAATCAGCCCCAGCATTTT

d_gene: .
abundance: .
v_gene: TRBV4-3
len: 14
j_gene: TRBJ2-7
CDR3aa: CASSQGGQSYEQYF
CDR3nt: TGCGCCAGCAGCCAAGGAGGGCAATCCTACGAGCAGTACTTC

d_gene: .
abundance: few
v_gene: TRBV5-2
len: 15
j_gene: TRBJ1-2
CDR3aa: CASSQDDRGGYGYTF
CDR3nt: TGTGCCAGCAGCCAAGACGACAGGGGAGGGTATGGCTACACCTTC

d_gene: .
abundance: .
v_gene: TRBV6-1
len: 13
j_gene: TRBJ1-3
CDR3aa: CASVPGGWNTIYF
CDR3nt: TGTGCCAGCGTCCCGGGGGGGTGGAACACCATATATTTT

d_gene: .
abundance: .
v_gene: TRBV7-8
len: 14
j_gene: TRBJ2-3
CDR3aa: CASSSGRFTDTQYF
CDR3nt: TGTGCCAGCAGCTCCGGCAGATTCACAGATACGCAGTATTTT

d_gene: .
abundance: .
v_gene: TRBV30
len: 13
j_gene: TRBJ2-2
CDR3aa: CAWTRPEGGELFF
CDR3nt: TGTGCCTGGACAAGACCTGAGGGCGGGGAGCTGTTTTTT

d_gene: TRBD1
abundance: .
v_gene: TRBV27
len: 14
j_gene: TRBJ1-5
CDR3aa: CASSHGQGEQPQHF
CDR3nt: TGTGCCAGCAGTCACGGACAGGGTGAACAGCCCCAGCATTTT

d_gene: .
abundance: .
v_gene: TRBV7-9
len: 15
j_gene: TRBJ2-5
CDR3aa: CASSHEARGEETQYF
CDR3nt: TGTGCCAGCAGCCACGAGGCTAGAGGGGAAGAGACCCAGTACTTC

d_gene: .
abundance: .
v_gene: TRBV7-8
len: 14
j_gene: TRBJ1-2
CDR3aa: CASSTRWGPHGYTF
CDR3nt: TGTGCCAGCAGCACCCGTTGGGGACCGCATGGCTACACCTTC

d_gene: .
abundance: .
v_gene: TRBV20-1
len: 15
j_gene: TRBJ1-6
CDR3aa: CSASKQGNYNSPLHF
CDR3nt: TGCAGTGCTAGTAAACAGGGAAACTATAATTCACCCCTCCACTTT

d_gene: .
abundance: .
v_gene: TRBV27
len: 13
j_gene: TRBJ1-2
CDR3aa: CASSPTELYGYTF
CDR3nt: TGTGCCAGCAGTCCGACAGAACTCTATGGCTACACCTTC

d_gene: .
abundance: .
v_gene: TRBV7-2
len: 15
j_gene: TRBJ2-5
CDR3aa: CASSLGGVPGKTQYF
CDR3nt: TGTGCCAGCAGCTTAGGGGGGGTTCCAGGGAAGACCCAGTACTTC

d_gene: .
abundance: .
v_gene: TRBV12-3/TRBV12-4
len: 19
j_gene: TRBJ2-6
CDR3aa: CASSLVFGRLSSGANVLTF
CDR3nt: TGTGCCAGCAGTTTAGTTTTCGGGCGGTTGAGCTCTGGGGCCAACGTCCTGACTTTC

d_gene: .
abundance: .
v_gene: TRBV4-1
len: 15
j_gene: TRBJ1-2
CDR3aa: CASSQDSAGNYGYTF
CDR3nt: TGCGCCAGCAGCCAAGATTCGGCAGGGAACTATGGCTACACCTTC

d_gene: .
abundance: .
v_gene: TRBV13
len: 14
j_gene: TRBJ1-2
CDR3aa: CASSLGLGAEGYTF
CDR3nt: TGTGCCAGCAGCTTAGGCCTCGGGGCGGAGGGCTACACCTTC

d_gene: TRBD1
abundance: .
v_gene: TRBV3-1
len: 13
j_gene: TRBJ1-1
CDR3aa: CASSQDGDRKAFF
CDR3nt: TGTGCCAGCAGCCAAGATGGGGACAGAAAAGCTTTCTTT

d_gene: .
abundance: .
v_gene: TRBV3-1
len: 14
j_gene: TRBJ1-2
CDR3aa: CASSQLTANYGYTF
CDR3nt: TGTGCCAGCAGCCAATTGACGGCGAACTATGGCTACACCTTC

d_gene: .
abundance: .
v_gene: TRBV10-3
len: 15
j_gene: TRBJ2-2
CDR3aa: CAISQTGRDTGELFF
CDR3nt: TGTGCCATCAGCCAAACGGGGCGGGACACCGGGGAGCTGTTTTTT

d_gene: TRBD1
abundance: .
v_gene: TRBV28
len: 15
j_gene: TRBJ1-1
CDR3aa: CASSPGDRRNTEAFF
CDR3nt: TGTGCCAGCAGTCCCGGGGACAGGAGAAACACTGAAGCTTTCTTT

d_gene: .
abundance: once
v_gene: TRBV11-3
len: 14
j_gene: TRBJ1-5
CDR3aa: CASRHHRAGQPQHF
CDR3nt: TGTGCCAGCAGACATCACAGGGCGGGTCAGCCCCAGCATTTT

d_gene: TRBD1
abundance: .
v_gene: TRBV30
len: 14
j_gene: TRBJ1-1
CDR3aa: CAWKKGDTGQGAFF
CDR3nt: TGTGCCTGGAAAAAGGGAGATACGGGACAGGGAGCTTTCTTT

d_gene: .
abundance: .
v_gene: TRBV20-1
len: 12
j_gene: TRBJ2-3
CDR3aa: CSAGADGDTQYF
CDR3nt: TGCAGTGCTGGGGCGGACGGGGATACGCAGTATTTT

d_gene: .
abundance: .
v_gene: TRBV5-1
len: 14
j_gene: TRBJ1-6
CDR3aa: CASSLVQLPSPLHF
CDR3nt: TGCGCCAGCAGCTTGGTACAGCTACCTTCACCCCTCCACTTT

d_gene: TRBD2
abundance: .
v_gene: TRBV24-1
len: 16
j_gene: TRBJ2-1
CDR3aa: CATSDPTGTSGYEQFF
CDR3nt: TGTGCCACCAGTGACCCCACCGGGACTAGCGGCTATGAGCAGTTCTTC

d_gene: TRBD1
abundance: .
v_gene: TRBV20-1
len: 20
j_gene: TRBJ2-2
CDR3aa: CSARDPPGGTKTPNTGELFF
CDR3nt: TGCAGTGCTAGAGATCCCCCAGGGGGCACCAAAACTCCGAACACCGGGGAGCTGTTTTTT

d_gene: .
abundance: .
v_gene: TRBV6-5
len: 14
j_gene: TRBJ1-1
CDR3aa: CASSYSSKRAEAFF
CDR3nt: TGTGCCAGCAGTTACTCGAGTAAGAGGGCTGAAGCTTTCTTT

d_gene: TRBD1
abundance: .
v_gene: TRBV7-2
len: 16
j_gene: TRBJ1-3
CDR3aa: CASSSRQGATGNTIYF
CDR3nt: TGTGCCAGCAGCTCAAGACAGGGGGCGACTGGAAACACCATATATTTT

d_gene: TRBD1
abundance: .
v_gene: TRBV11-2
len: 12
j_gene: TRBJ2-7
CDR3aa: CASSQDRVEQYF
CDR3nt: TGTGCCAGCAGCCAGGACAGGGTCGAGCAGTACTTC

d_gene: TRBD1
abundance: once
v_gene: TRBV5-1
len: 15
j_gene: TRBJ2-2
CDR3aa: CASSLEQGETGELFF
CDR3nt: TGCGCCAGCAGCTTGGAACAGGGGGAAACCGGGGAGCTGTTTTTT

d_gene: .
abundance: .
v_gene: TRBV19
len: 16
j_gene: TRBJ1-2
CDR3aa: CASSIWRQGSNYGYTF
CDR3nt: TGTGCCAGTAGTATATGGAGGCAAGGGTCCAACTATGGCTACACCTTC

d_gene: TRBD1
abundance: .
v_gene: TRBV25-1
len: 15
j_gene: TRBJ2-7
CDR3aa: CASSRYRGAIYEQYF
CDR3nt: TGTGCCAGCAGTAGATACAGGGGCGCCATCTACGAGCAGTACTTC

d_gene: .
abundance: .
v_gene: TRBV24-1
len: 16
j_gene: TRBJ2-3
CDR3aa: CATSAGRQAGTDTQYF
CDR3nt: TGTGCCACCAGTGCAGGGAGGCAGGCCGGTACAGATACGCAGTATTTT

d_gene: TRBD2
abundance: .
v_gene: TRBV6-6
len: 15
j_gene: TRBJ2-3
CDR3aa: CASSHRLAGTDTQYF
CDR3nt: TGTGCCAGCAGCCACCGGCTAGCGGGCACAGATACGCAGTATTTT